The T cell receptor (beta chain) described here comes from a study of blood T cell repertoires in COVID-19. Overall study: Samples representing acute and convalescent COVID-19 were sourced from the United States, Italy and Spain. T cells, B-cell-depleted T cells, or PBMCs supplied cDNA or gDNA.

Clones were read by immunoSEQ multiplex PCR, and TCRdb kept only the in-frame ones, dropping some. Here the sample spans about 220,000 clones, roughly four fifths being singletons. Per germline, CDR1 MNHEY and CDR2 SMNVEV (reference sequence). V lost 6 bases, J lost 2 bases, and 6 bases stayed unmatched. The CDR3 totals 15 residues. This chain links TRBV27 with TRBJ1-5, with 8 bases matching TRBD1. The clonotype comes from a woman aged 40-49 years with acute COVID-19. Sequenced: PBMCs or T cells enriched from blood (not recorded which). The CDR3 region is CASSTGTGGNQPQHF. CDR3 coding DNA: TGTGCCAGCAGCACCGGGACAGGAGGCAATCAGCCCCAGCATTTT.